This T cell receptor (beta chain) derives from a study of blood T cell repertoires in COVID-19. Study-wide context: Spain, Italy and the United States supplied samples that represented acute and convalescent COVID-19.

Data came from immunoSEQ multiplex PCR; TCRdb stores just in-frame clones and leaves some out. This repertoire shows almost 65,000 clones, 88% found once; its top ten account for 40% to 45%. Trimming left V 3 bases short and J 2 bases short, with 8 bases between. The CDR3 runs 14 residues. Germline loops: CDR1 LGHNA, CDR2 YSLEER. Followed over time, Seattle patients had been enrolled while infection was active. The V and J genes are TRBV4-3 and TRBJ1-3; D gene uncertain. Source material: peripheral blood. The receptor was derived from a woman aged 55 to 70 with COVID-19, enrolled during active disease. As DNA, the CDR3 is TGCGCCAGCAGCCATACGGGTGCTGGAAACACCATATATTTT. It codes for CASSHTGAGNTIYF.